The rows below give T cell receptor beta chains drawn from one sample of a study of cytomegalovirus exposure and HLA in healthy donors. Clones were sequenced by immunoSEQ multiplex PCR, and TCRdb holds only the in-frame ones, with some missing. Here the sample spans around 97,000 clones, roughly three quarters being singletons. Material for sequencing was PBMCs. These receptors all come from a man aged 45-65 years in good health and CMV-seropositive. Each CDR3 is given with its conserved first and last residue. Each record gives: J gene, clone size, V gene, D gene, CDR3 protein, CDR3 DNA. The D gene is left open where the match is weak. Size tells how often a clone was seen (once, few, many) or the class of an expanded clone, and some rows leave it out.

J: TRBJ2-1
size: NA
V: TRBV18
D: TRBD2
CDR3: CASSPGLAGDEQFF
DNA: TGTGCCAGCTCCCCGGGACTAGCGGGGGATGAGCAGTTCTTC

J: TRBJ1-4
size: NA
V: TRBV28
D: NA
CDR3: CASSLSGVNEKLFF
DNA: TGTGCCAGCAGCCTTTCAGGGGTAAATGAAAAACTGTTTTTT

J: TRBJ2-1
size: NA
V: TRBV7-2
D: TRBD1
CDR3: CASSATQGAQFF
DNA: TGTGCCAGCAGCGCGACCCAGGGGGCTCAGTTCTTC

J: TRBJ1-5
size: NA
V: TRBV21-1
D: NA
CDR3: CASSQTEDQPQHF
DNA: TGTGCCAGCAGCCAGACAGAAGATCAGCCCCAGCATTTT

J: TRBJ2-5
size: NA
V: TRBV7-2
D: NA
CDR3: CASSPSSAQETQYF
DNA: TGTGCCAGCAGCCCAAGTAGCGCCCAAGAGACCCAGTACTTC

J: TRBJ2-3
size: NA
V: TRBV21-1
D: NA
CDR3: CASSKVGGISTDTQYF
DNA: TGTGCCAGCAGCAAAGTTGGCGGGATTAGCACAGATACGCAGTATTTT

J: TRBJ2-7
size: NA
V: TRBV28
D: NA
CDR3: CASSLLDSYEQYF
DNA: TGTGCCAGCAGTTTATTAGACAGCTACGAGCAGTACTTC

J: TRBJ2-5
size: NA
V: TRBV6-6
D: NA
CDR3: CASTGEGTETQYF
DNA: TGTGCCAGCACAGGGGAGGGAACAGAGACCCAGTACTTC

J: TRBJ2-2
size: NA
V: TRBV7-6
D: NA
CDR3: CASSSAGDTGELFF
DNA: TGTGCCAGCAGCTCCGCAGGGGACACCGGGGAGCTGTTTTTT

J: TRBJ2-7
size: few
V: TRBV6-6
D: TRBD1
CDR3: CASSWLGGAQGGEQYF
DNA: TGTGCCAGCAGTTGGCTCGGAGGGGCACAGGGGGGAGAGCAGTACTTC

J: TRBJ2-1
size: NA
V: TRBV5-1
D: NA
CDR3: CASSPDNEQFF
DNA: TGCGCCAGCAGCCCCGACAATGAGCAGTTCTTC

J: TRBJ1-2
size: few
V: TRBV5-4
D: NA
CDR3: CASSLGTDYGYTF
DNA: TGTGCCAGCAGCTTGGGGACAGACTATGGCTACACCTTC

J: TRBJ1-2
size: NA
V: TRBV7-9
D: NA
CDR3: CASSLGQASYGYTF
DNA: TGTGCCAGCAGCTTAGGGCAGGCGAGCTATGGCTACACCTTC

J: TRBJ2-1
size: NA
V: TRBV18
D: TRBD2
CDR3: CASSTLLADNEQFF
DNA: TGTGCCAGCTCTACCCTACTAGCGGACAATGAGCAGTTCTTC

J: TRBJ1-4
size: NA
V: TRBV5-1
D: TRBD1
CDR3: CASRTGAKEKLFF
DNA: TGCGCCAGCAGGACAGGGGCGAAGGAAAAACTGTTTTTT

J: TRBJ2-1
size: NA
V: TRBV30
D: TRBD2
CDR3: CAWPRVAGVWNEQFF
DNA: TGTGCCTGGCCGCGGGTAGCGGGAGTCTGGAATGAGCAGTTCTTC

J: TRBJ1-3
size: NA
V: TRBV5-4
D: TRBD1
CDR3: CASSGYRGPGSGNTIYF
DNA: TGTGCCAGCAGCGGTTACAGGGGGCCCGGCTCTGGAAACACCATATATTTT

J: TRBJ2-7
size: NA
V: TRBV5-1
D: TRBD1
CDR3: CASSLEGDRAPAQYF
DNA: TGCGCCAGCAGCTTGGAGGGGGACAGAGCTCCGGCGCAGTACTTC

J: TRBJ2-7
size: NA
V: TRBV5-1
D: TRBD2
CDR3: CASNPGTSDLEQYF
DNA: TGCGCCAGCAACCCCGGGACTAGTGATCTCGAGCAGTACTTC

J: TRBJ2-1
size: NA
V: TRBV7-3
D: NA
CDR3: CASSLTKGQGYNEQFF
DNA: TGTGCCAGCAGCTTAACAAAAGGGCAGGGGTACAATGAGCAGTTCTTC

J: TRBJ1-2
size: once
V: TRBV5-1
D: TRBD1
CDR3: CASSLDRGNYGYTF
DNA: TGCGCCAGCAGCTTGGACAGGGGAAACTATGGCTACACCTTC

J: TRBJ2-7
size: NA
V: TRBV5-1
D: TRBD2
CDR3: CASRSERGGLYEQYF
DNA: TGCGCCAGCAGATCCGAGCGGGGGGGGCTTTACGAGCAGTACTTC

J: TRBJ2-7
size: few
V: TRBV5-6
D: NA
CDR3: CASSPWGTHTYEQYF
DNA: TGTGCCAGCAGCCCCTGGGGGACTCATACCTACGAGCAGTACTTC

J: TRBJ2-3
size: NA
V: TRBV5-1
D: TRBD2
CDR3: CASSYSGIATHGVTDTQYF
DNA: TGCGCCAGCAGCTATAGCGGGATAGCGACCCATGGGGTAACAGATACGCAGTATTTT

J: TRBJ2-7
size: NA
V: TRBV6-5
D: TRBD1
CDR3: CASRLGQGKSYEQYF
DNA: TGTGCCAGCAGACTGGGACAGGGAAAGTCCTACGAGCAGTACTTC